Listed here are 27 T cell receptor beta chains from one sample, sequenced in a study of blood T cell repertoires in COVID-19. TCRdb's table, derived via immunoSEQ multiplex PCR, lists solely in-frame clones and lacks some. The sample contains under 150,000 clones, around 79% of which appear only once. Sequenced material: peripheral blood. These TCRs come from a man aged 45 to 65 with active or convalescent COVID-19.

V is TRBV3-1 (or the pseudogene TRBV3-2) and J is TRBJ2-7, with 7 positions matching TRBD1. V lost 4 bases, J lost 3 bases, and 12 bases stayed unmatched. This CDR3 comprises 16 residues. Germline CDR1 LGHDT, CDR2 YNNKEL (reference sequence). The CDR3 nucleotides are TGTGCCAGCAGCCCCGGGACAGAAATTGTGGACTACGAGCAGTACTTC. Protein: CASSPGTEIVDYEQYF.

J is TRBJ2-4 and V is TRBV3-1 (or the pseudogene TRBV3-2), with TRBD1 matching 9 bases. Germline-derived CDR1 and CDR2 are LGHDT and YNNKEL (reference sequence). The V segment lost 4 bases and the J segment 0 bases; nucleotides outside the gene matches: 7. CDR3 length: 17 amino acids. CDR3 coding DNA: TGTGCCAGCAGCCCGGGGACAGGGACGTTAGCCAAAAACATTCAGTACTTC. Its protein product is CASSPGTGTLAKNIQYF.

This clone showed up just once. The rearrangement links TRBV3-1 (or the pseudogene TRBV3-2) to TRBJ2-3; TRBD2 matches 9 bases. With V trimmed by 2 bases and J by 0 bases, 0 bases remained unmatched. The germline V gene has CDR1 LGHDT and CDR2 YNNKEL (reference sequence). The CDR3 length is 15 residues. The CDR3 sequence: CASSQTSGSTDTQYF. In DNA form, the CDR3 reads TGTGCCAGCAGCCAAACTAGCGGGAGCACAGATACGCAGTATTTT.

The V and J genes are TRBV29-1 and TRBJ2-1, with 7 bases fitting TRBD2. V lost 4 bases and J lost 0; bases outside the gene matches: 3. The CDR3 has 14 amino acids. Germline-derived CDR1 and CDR2 are SQVTM and ANQGSEA. The CDR3 DNA is TGCAGCGTTGTAGCGGGCGGCTCCTACAATGAGCAGTTCTTC. Amino acid sequence: CSVVAGGSYNEQFF.

Only a few counts were recorded for this clone. V and J are TRBV11-2 and TRBJ1-1, with 7 bases fitting TRBD1. This CDR3 region has 17 residues. V lost 5 bases to trimming and J lost 10 bases; unmatched junction nucleotides: 22. Germline lookup yields CDR1 SGHAT and CDR2 FQNNGV. CDR3 amino acids: CASSPEGSRGRGAGAFF. The CDR3 DNA reads TGTGCCAGCAGCCCCGAGGGTAGTAGGGGGCGCGGGGCGGGAGCTTTCTTT.

This clone has just a few counts. This chain connects TRBV5-1 to TRBJ1-2; possible D gene TRBD1, 6 bases. The CDR3 has 16 amino acids. The germline V gene has CDR1 SGHRS and CDR2 YFSETQ. With 4 bases removed from V and 4 bases from J, the gap between germline ends came to 20 bases. CDR3 bases: TGCGCCAGCAGCCCGAGTGGGGGGGCGGAATCCTATGGCTACACCTTC. It yields the protein CASSPSGGAESYGYTF.

The V call is TRBV10-2, the J call TRBJ1-5, with 7 bases that match TRBD1. The CDR3 loop spans 15 amino acids. Germline CDR1 reads WSHSY; CDR2 reads SAAADI. Trimming cost V 0 bases and J 4 bases; bases outside gene matches: 3. The CDR3 sequence: CASSESSGGNQPQHF. The CDR3 DNA follows: TGCGCCAGCAGTGAGTCTTCAGGGGGTAATCAGCCCCAGCATTTT.

The V call is TRBV27, the J call TRBJ2-3; D remains ambiguous. The germline V and J ends were trimmed by 4 bases and 3 bases, with 2 bases remaining between them. Germline values: CDR1 MNHEY, CDR2 SMNVEV (reference sequence). This CDR3 spans 11 amino acids. DNA of the CDR3: TGTGCCAGCAGTTCGACAGATACGCAGTATTTT. Protein sequence: CASSSTDTQYF.

The V and J genes are TRBV7-2 and TRBJ2-5; the match to TRBD1 covers 10 bases. Trimming cost V 5 bases and J 5 bases; bases outside gene matches: 8. CDR1 is SGHTA and CDR2 is FQGNSA in the germline V gene. The CDR3 is 15 residues long. The CDR3 nucleotides are TGTGCCAGCAGCCCCGACAGGGGGCACGGGGAGACCCAGTACTTC. Translated, it gives CASSPDRGHGETQYF.

The chain links TRBV20-1 to TRBJ1-2, with a tentative D call TRBD1 (6 bases). V gave up 3 bases and J gave up 0 bases, with 17 bases separating them. From germline, CDR1 is DFQATT and CDR2 SNEGSKA (reference sequence). CDR3 length equals 16 residues. CDR3 protein: CSASPLRTASNYGYTF. CDR3 sequence (DNA): TGCAGTGCTAGTCCTCTGAGGACAGCCTCTAACTATGGCTACACCTTC.

Here the CDR3 reads CASGQGANIQYF. The CDR3, as DNA: TGTGCCAGTGGACAGGGGGCGAACATTCAGTACTTC. This chain uses TRBV27 with TRBJ2-4; 11 nucleotides align to TRBD1. Germline V gives CDR1 MNHEY, CDR2 SMNVEV (reference sequence). V shed 9 bases and J 7 bases; nucleotides not matched to a gene: 2. CDR3 length: 12 amino acids.

The chain links TRBV24-1 to TRBJ2-2, with D possibly matching TRBD1 (5 bases). V was clipped by 0 bases and J by 1 base, with 14 bases between them. This CDR3 spans 18 amino acids. The germline V gene encodes CDR1 KGHDR and CDR2 SFDVKD. CDR3 amino acids: CATSDLLITQGNTGELFF. The CDR3 region has the DNA TGTGCCACCAGTGATTTGCTGATCACTCAGGGGAACACCGGGGAGCTGTTTTTT.

The chain employs TRBV20-1 and TRBJ2-1, with 9 positions matching TRBD2. Germline-derived CDR1 and CDR2 are DFQATT and SNEGSKA (reference sequence). V lost 3 bases, J lost 6 bases, and 6 bases stayed unmatched. This CDR3 spans 14 amino acids. In nucleotides, the CDR3 is TGCAGTGCTAGTGGTAGCGGGAGAGTCAATGAGCAGTTCTTC. Amino acids: CSASGSGRVNEQFF.

This clone was seen only once. Other DNA sequences of this sample code for an identical CDR3. J is TRBJ2-3 and V is TRBV7-9; 9 nucleotides agree with TRBD2. Trimming took 3 bases from V and 1 from J; bases not matched to a gene: 2. This CDR3 has 15 residues. The germline CDR1 and CDR2 sequences are SEHNR and FQNEAQ (reference sequence). For the CDR3, the DNA is TGTGCCAGCAGCTTGTCTAGCGGGGGCACAGATACGCAGTATTTT. Amino acid sequence: CASSLSSGGTDTQYF.

This clone was seen once. The chain uses TRBV9 and TRBJ1-5; unclear D gene. The ends were cut back, 2 bases at V and 3 bases at J, with 6 bases in the middle. Germline values: CDR1 SGDLS, CDR2 YYNGEE. The CDR3 is made up of 13 amino acids. The CDR3 reads CASSVDNNQPQHF. The CDR3 DNA sequence: TGTGCCAGCAGCGTTGACAACAATCAGCCCCAGCATTTT.

In this sample, this clone turned up a few times. The chain joins TRBV27 to TRBJ2-1; 13 nucleotides match TRBD2. The CDR3 has 18 amino acids. CDR1 is MNHEY, CDR2 SMNVEV, per germline (reference sequence). Trimming took 2 bases from V and 1 from J; bases not matched to a gene: 5. CDR3 nucleotides: TGTGCCAGCAGTTTAGTACTAGCGGGAGGGTGGTCCTACAATGAGCAGTTCTTC. Translation gives CASSLVLAGGWSYNEQFF.

The V and J genes are TRBV6-1 and TRBJ1-5; D remains ambiguous. The CDR3 is 16 residues long. From germline, CDR1 is MNHNS and CDR2 SASEGT. Trimming removed 1 base from V and 5 bases from J, with 15 bases in between. CDR3 nucleotide sequence: TGTGCCAGCAGTGAAGGGGCAGGTCCACGCTATCAGCCCCAGCATTTT. It specifies CASSEGAGPRYQPQHF.

The chain combines TRBV2 with TRBJ2-5; D gene uncertain. CDR3 length: 14 residues. V lost 4 bases, J lost 1 base, and 10 bases lay in between. Germline CDR1 SNHLY, CDR2 FYNNEI. CDR3 nucleotide sequence: TGTGCCAGCAGTGTATCGTCAGGCCAAGAGACCCAGTACTTC. This translates into CASSVSSGQETQYF.

This clone has only one observation. The chain combines TRBV7-3 with TRBJ2-1, with 11 bases identical to TRBD2. Germline trimming cut 5 bases from V and 6 bases from J; bases unmatched to any gene: 6. The germline V gene has CDR1 SGHTA and CDR2 FQGTGA. CDR3 length: 15 residues. CDR3 sequence: CASSPRLAGINEQFF. In DNA form, the CDR3 reads TGTGCCAGCAGCCCACGACTAGCGGGAATCAATGAGCAGTTCTTC.

V usage is TRBV4-1 and J usage is TRBJ1-1; unclear D gene. The CDR3 contains 18 residues. CDR1 is MGHRA, CDR2 YSYEKL, per germline. V was trimmed by 1 base and J by 0 bases, leaving 18 bases between them. This CDR3 is CASSQVVAPEFMNTEAFF. In nucleotides, the CDR3 is TGCGCCAGCAGCCAAGTGGTTGCACCCGAGTTCATGAACACTGAAGCTTTCTTT.

This chain links TRBV25-1 with TRBJ2-2; the match to TRBD1 covers 7 bases. The CDR3 is 16 amino acids. From germline, CDR1 is MGHDK and CDR2 SYGVNS. V was clipped by 4 bases and J by 4 bases; unmatched bases: 9. CDR3 amino acids: CASSALEGAGTGELFF. The CDR3 DNA is TGTGCCAGCAGTGCTTTAGAGGGGGCCGGCACCGGGGAGCTGTTTTTT.

The chain carries TRBV7-2 and TRBJ1-2, with D perhaps TRBD1 (6 bases). Deletions cut 2 bases from V and 7 bases from J, with 17 bases between. CDR1 SGHTA and CDR2 FQGNSA come from the germline V gene. The CDR3 covers 15 residues. CDR3 in DNA: TGTGCCAGCAGCTTATTCCCGACAGGCAGCGGTGGCTACACCTTC. Translated, it gives CASSLFPTGSGGYTF.

The sample holds a few counts of this clone. This rearrangement joins TRBV6-2 or TRBV6-3 to TRBJ2-7, with D unresolved. CDR1 is MNHEY, CDR2 SVGEGT, per germline. Trimming removed 0 bases from V and 4 bases from J, with 7 bases in between. The CDR3 sequence is 13 residues long. DNA for the CDR3: TGTGCCAGCAGTTACTCGATAGCTTACGAGCAGTACTTC. It translates to CASSYSIAYEQYF.

A single count supports this clone. The chain links TRBV9 to TRBJ1-1; 8 bases fit TRBD1. CDR1 and CDR2 from the germline V gene are SGDLS and YYNGEE. The CDR3 loop spans 16 amino acids. V trimming: 2 bases; J trimming: 3 bases; junction bases outside the gene matches: 9. The CDR3 nucleotides read TGTGCCAGCAGCGTCAACCAGGAACAGGGGGACACTGAAGCTTTCTTT. Translated: CASSVNQEQGDTEAFF.

This chain connects TRBV7-8 to TRBJ2-5; 9 nucleotides align to TRBD2. The junction had 3 bases not matched to a gene; V was cut back by 5 bases and J by 2 bases. The CDR3 is 14 amino acids. Germline V gene sequence: CDR1 SGHVS, CDR2 FQNEAQ. DNA of the CDR3: TGTGCCAGCAGCCCCGGACTAGCGCAAGAGACCCAGTACTTC. It encodes CASSPGLAQETQYF.

This clone was seen ten or more times. The rearrangement joins TRBV5-1 to TRBJ2-7; 9 nucleotides line up with TRBD2. V lost 5 bases to trimming and J lost 5 bases; unmatched junction nucleotides: 11. The germline CDR1 and CDR2 sequences are SGHRS and YFSETQ. CDR3 length: 15 residues. The CDR3 region has the DNA TGCGCCAGCAGTATGGGCGGGAGGGATCCTAACGAGCAGTACTTC. Translated: CASSMGGRDPNEQYF.

The CDR3 DNA sequence: TGTGCCAGCAGTTCGGTACAGGGGAATCAGCCCCAGCATTTT. It yields the protein CASSSVQGNQPQHF. The chain joins TRBV28 to TRBJ1-5; 7 bases fit TRBD1. Germline assignment: CDR1 MDHEN and CDR2 SYDVKM. The CDR3 spans 14 residues. The trim removed 4 bases at V and 4 bases at J, leaving 4 bases unmatched.